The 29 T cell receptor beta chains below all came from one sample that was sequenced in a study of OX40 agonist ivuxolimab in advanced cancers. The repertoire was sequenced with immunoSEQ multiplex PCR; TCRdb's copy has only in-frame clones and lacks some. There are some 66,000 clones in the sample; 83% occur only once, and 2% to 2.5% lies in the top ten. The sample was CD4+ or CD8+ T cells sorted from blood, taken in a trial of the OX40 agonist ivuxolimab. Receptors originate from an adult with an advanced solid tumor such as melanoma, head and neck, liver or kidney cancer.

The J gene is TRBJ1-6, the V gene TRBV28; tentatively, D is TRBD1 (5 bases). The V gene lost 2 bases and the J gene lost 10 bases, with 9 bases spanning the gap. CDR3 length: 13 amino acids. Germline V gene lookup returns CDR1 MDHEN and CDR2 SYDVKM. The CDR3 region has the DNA TGTGCCAGCAGTTTAGGCAGGGACTCACCCCTCCACTTT. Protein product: CASSLGRDSPLHF.

As DNA, the CDR3 is TGTGCCAGCAGCATATCCATAGCGGGAGGGATTTCCTACGAGCAGTACTTC. Encoded protein: CASSISIAGGISYEQYF. This chain links TRBV11-2 with TRBJ2-7; TRBD2 matches at 11 bases. The J segment lost 1 base and the V segment lost 5 bases, leaving 10 bases of the junction unmatched. Germline assignment: CDR1 SGHAT and CDR2 FQNNGV. This CDR3 region has 17 residues.

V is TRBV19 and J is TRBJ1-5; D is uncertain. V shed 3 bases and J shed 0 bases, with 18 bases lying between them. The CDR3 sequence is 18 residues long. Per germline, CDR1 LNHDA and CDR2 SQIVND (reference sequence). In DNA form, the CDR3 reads TGTGCCAGTAGTATCCTCAAGGGCAGCCAAAATAGCAATCAGCCCCAGCATTTT. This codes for CASSILKGSQNSNQPQHF.

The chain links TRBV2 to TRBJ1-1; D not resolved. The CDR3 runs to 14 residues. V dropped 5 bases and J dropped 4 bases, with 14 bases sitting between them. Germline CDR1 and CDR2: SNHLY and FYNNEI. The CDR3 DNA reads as TGTGCCAGCAGTAACCGGGATCTGGGCACTGAAGCTTTCTTT. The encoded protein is CASSNRDLGTEAFF.

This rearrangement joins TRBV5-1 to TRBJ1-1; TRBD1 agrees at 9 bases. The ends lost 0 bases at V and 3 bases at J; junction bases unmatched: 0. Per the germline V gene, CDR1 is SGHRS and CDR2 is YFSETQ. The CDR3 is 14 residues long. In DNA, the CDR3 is TGCGCCAGCAGCTTGGGGACAGGGGACACTGAAGCTTTCTTT. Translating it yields CASSLGTGDTEAFF.

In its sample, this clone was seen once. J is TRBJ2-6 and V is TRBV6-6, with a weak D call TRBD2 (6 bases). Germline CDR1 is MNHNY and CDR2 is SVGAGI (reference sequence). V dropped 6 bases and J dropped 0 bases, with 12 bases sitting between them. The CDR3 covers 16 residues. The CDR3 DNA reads TGTGCCAGCAGCATAGCGGCCCCCTCTGGGGCCAACGTCCTGACTTTC. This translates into CASSIAAPSGANVLTF.

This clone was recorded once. CDR3 nucleotides: TGTGCCAGCAGCCGCCGGACAGAAGATCAGCCCCAGCATTTT. Residues: CASSRRTEDQPQHF. The chain combines TRBV9 with TRBJ1-5, with a weak D call TRBD1 (6 bases). CDR1 is SGDLS and CDR2 is YYNGEE in the germline V gene. V lost 4 bases and J 5 bases, leaving 13 bases between the germline ends. The CDR3 totals 14 residues.

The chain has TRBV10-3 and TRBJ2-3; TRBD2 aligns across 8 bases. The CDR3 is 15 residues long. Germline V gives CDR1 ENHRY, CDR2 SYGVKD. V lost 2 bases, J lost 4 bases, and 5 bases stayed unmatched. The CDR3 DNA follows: TGTGCCATCAGTGAGGTTAGCGGGGTCCCAGATACGCAGTATTTT. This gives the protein CAISEVSGVPDTQYF.

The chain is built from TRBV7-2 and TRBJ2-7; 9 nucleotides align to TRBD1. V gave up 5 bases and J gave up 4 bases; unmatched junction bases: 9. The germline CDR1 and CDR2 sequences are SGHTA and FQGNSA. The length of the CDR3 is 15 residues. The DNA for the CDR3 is TGTGCCAGCAGCACCGGTCCCGGGACAGGGTACGAGCAGTACTTC. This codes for CASSTGPGTGYEQYF.

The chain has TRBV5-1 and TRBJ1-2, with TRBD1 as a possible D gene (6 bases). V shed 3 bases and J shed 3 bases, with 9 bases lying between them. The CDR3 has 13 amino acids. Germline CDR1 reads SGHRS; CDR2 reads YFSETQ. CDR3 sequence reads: CASSSTGDYGYTF. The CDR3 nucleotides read TGCGCCAGCAGCTCGACAGGAGACTATGGCTACACCTTC.

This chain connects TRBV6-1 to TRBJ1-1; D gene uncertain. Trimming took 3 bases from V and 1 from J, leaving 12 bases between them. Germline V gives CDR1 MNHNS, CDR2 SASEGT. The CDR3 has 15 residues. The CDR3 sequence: CASSDSGRPNTEAFF. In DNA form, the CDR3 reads TGTGCCAGCAGTGACTCGGGCAGACCGAACACTGAAGCTTTCTTT.

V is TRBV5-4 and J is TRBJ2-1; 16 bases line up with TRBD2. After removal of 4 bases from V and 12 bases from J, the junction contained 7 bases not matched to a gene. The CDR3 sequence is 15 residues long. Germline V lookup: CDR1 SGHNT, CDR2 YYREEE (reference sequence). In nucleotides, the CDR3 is TGTGCCAGCAGCGAGGGACTAGCGGGAGGGCCCGTGCAGTTCTTC. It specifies CASSEGLAGGPVQFF.

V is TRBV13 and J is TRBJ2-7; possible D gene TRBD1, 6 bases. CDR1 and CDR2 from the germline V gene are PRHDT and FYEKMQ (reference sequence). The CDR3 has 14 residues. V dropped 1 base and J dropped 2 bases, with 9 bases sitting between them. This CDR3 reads CASSLDRAAYEQYF. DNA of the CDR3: TGTGCCAGCAGCTTAGACAGGGCTGCCTACGAGCAGTACTTC. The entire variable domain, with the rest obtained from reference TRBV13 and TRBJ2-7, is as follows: AAGVIQSPRHLIKEKRETATLKCYPIPRHDTVYWYQQGPGQDPQFLISFYEKMQSDKGSIPDRFSAQQFSDYHSELNMSSLELGDSALYFCASSLDRAAYEQYFGPGTRLTVT.

The CDR3 bases are TGCAGCGTAAGGGTAGGGGCGGCGGGCGAGCAGTACTTC. Protein: CSVRVGAAGEQYF. This chain links TRBV29-1 with TRBJ2-7; tentatively, D is TRBD1 or TRBD2 (5 bases each). V lost 6 bases and J 6 bases, leaving 18 bases between the germline ends. Germline lookup yields CDR1 SQVTM and CDR2 ANQGSEA. This CDR3 has 13 residues.

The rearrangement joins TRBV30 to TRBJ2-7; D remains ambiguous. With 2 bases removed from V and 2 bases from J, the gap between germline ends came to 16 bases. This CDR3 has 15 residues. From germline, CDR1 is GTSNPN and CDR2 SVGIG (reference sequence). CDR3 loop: CAWSPGVRATYEQYF. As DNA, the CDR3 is TGTGCCTGGAGTCCTGGCGTCCGGGCCACCTACGAGCAGTACTTC.

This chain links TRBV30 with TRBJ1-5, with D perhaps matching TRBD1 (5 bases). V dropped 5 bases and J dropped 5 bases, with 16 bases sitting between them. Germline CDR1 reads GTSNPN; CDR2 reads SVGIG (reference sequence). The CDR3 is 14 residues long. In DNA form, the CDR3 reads TGTGCCTGGTACTCCGGGACGGATCATCAGCCCCAGCATTTT. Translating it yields CAWYSGTDHQPQHF. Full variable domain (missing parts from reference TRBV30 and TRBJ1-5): SQTIHQWPATLVQPVGSPLSLECTVEGTSNPNLYWYRQAAGRGLQLLFYSVGIGQISSEVPQNLSASRPQDRQFILSSKKLLLSDSGFYLCAWYSGTDHQPQHFGDGTRLSIL.

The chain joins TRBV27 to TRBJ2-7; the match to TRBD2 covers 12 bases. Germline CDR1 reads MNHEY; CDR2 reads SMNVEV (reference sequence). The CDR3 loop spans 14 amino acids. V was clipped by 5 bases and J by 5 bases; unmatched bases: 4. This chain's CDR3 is CASSELAGGHEQYF. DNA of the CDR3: TGTGCCAGCAGTGAACTAGCGGGAGGCCACGAGCAGTACTTC.

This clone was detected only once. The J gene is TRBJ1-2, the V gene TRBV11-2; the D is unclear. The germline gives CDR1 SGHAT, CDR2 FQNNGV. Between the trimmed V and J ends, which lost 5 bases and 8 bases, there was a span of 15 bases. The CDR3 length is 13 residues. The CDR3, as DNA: TGTGCCAGCAGCATTTTCCTAGGGCACGGCTACACCTTC. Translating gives CASSIFLGHGYTF.

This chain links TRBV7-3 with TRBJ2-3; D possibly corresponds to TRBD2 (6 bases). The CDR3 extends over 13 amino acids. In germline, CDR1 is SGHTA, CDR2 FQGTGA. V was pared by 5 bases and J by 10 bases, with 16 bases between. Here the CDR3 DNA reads TGTGCCAGCAGCCTAAGGGCGTGGGAGGCGCAGTATTTT. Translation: CASSLRAWEAQYF.

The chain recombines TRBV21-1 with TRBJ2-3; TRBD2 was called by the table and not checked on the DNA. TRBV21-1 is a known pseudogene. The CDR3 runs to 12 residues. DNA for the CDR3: TGTGCCAGCAGCACACTTTTGGATACGCAGTATTTT. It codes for CASSTLLDTQYF.

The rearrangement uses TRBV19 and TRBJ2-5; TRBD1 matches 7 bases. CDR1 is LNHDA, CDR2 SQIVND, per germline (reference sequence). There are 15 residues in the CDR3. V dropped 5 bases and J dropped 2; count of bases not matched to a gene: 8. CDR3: CASSAPGTAQETQYF. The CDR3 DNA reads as TGTGCCAGTAGTGCCCCCGGGACAGCACAAGAGACCCAGTACTTC.

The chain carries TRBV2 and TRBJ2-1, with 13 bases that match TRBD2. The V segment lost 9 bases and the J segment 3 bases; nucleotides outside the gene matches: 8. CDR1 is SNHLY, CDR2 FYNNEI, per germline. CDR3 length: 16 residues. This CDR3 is CARTLGLAGNYNEQFF. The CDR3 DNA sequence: TGTGCCAGAACGCTGGGACTAGCGGGAAACTACAATGAGCAGTTCTTC.

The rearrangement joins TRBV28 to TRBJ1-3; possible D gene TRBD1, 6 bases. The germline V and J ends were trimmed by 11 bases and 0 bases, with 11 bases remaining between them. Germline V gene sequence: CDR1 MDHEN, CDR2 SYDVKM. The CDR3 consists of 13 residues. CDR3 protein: CAGQGSSGNTIYF. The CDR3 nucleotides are TGTGCCGGCCAGGGGAGCTCTGGAAACACCATATATTTT.

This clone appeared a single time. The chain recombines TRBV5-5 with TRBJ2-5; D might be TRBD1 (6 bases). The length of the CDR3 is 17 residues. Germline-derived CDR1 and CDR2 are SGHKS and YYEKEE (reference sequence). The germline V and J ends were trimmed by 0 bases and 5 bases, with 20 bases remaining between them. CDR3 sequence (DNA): TGTGCCAGCAGCTTGGAACAGGGAAGGTTCCGGTCGGAGACCCAGTACTTC. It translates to CASSLEQGRFRSETQYF.

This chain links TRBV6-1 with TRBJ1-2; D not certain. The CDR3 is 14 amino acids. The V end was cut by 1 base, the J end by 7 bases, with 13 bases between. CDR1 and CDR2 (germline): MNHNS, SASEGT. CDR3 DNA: TGTGCCAGCAGTGAAGACCGAAAAACAAGTGGCTACACCTTC. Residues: CASSEDRKTSGYTF.

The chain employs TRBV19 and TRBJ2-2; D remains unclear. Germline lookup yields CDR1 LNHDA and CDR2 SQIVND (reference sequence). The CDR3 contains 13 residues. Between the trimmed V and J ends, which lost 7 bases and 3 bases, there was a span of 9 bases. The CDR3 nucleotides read TGTGCCAGTACCAGACATGACACCGGGGAGCTGTTTTTT. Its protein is CASTRHDTGELFF.

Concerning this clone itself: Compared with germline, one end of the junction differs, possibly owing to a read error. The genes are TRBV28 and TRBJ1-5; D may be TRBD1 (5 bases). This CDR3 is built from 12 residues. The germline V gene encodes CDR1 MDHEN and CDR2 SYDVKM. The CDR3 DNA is TGTGCCAGCAGTCGGTCCGGGACCCGAAGGTATTTT. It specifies CASSRSGTRRYF.

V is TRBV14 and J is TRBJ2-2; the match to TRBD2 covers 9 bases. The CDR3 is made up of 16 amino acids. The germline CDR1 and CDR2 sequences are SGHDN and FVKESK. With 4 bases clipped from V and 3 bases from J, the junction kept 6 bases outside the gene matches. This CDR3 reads CASSRGTSRYTGELFF. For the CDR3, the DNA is TGTGCCAGCAGCCGAGGGACTAGCCGATACACCGGGGAGCTGTTTTTT. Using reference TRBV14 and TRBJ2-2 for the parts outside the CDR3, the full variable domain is EAGVTQFPSHSVIEKGQTVTLRCDPISGHDNLYWYRRVMGKEIKFLLHFVKESKQDESGMPNNRFLAERTGGTYSTLKVQPAELEDSGVYFCASSRGTSRYTGELFFGEGSRLTVL.

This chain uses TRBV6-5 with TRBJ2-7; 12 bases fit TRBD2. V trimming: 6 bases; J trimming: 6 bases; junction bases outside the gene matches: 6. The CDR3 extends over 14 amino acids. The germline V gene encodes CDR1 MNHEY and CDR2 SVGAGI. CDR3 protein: CASRRLAGGSEQYF. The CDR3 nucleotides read TGTGCCAGCAGGCGTCTAGCGGGAGGGTCCGAGCAGTACTTC.